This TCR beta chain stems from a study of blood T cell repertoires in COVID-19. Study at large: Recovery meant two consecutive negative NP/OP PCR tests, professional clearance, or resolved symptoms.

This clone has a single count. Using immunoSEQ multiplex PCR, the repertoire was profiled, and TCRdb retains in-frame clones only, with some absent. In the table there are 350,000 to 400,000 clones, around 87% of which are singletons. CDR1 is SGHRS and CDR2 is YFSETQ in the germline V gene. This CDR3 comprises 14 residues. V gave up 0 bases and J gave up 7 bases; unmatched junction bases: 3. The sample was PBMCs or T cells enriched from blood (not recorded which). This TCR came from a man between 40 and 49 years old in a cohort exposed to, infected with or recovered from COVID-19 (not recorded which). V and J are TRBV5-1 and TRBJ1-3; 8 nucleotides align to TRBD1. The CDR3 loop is CASSLEDRANTIYF. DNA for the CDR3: TGCGCCAGCAGCTTGGAGGACAGGGCTAACACCATATATTTT. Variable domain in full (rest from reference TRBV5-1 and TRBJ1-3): KAGVTQTPRYLIKTRGQQVTLSCSPISGHRSVSWYQQTPGQGLQFLFEYFSETQRNKGNFPGRFSGRQFSNSRSEMNVSTLELGDSALYLCASSLEDRANTIYFGEGSWLTVV.